The 3 T cell receptor beta chains below come from one sample, sequenced in a study of neurological immune-mediated disorders. MiXCR, applied by TCRdb to the 5' RACE reads, yields one record per CDR3 protein. The sample lists roughly 80,000 distinct CDR3 sequences, about 15% occurring once. Sequenced material: PBMCs. The source is a woman between 40 and 50 years old in good health.

In this sample, this clonotype turned up many times. The V call is TRBV5-1, the J call TRBJ2-3, with TRBD2 identical over 11 bases. Trimming cost V 4 bases and J 4 bases; bases outside gene matches: 5. Germline CDR1 reads SGHRS; CDR2 reads YFSETQ. The CDR3 contains 15 residues. CDR3 coding DNA: TGCGCCAGCAGCCTCCCGGGACTAGCGGCAGATACGCAGTATTTT. It translates to CASSLPGLAADTQYF. The full variable domain, completed using reference TRBV5-1 and TRBJ2-3, is KAGVTQTPRYLIKTRGQQVTLSCSPISGHRSVSWYQQTPGQGLQFLFEYFSETQRNKGNFPGRFSGRQFSNSRSEMNVSTLELGDSALYLCASSLPGLAADTQYFGPGTRLTVL.

This clonotype was detected ten times or more. The chain couples TRBV16 to TRBJ2-1; 12 bases align to TRBD2. This CDR3 comprises 15 residues. Germline CDR1 reads KGHSY; CDR2 reads FQNENV. Trimming took 4 bases from V and 5 from J; bases not matched to a gene: 3. The CDR3 loop reads CASSRGLAGHNEQFF. The CDR3 region has the DNA TGTGCCAGCAGCCGAGGACTAGCGGGGCACAATGAGCAGTTCTTC.

About this clonotype: One junction end disagrees with the germline gene, perhaps due to a read error. V and J are TRBV10-3 and TRBJ2-1, with 10 positions matching TRBD2. The V gene's germline CDR1 is ENHRY and CDR2 SYGVKD. The CDR3 spans 16 residues. The CDR3 nucleotides are TGTGACATCAGTGAGTCGCTAGCGGGGGCTTACAATGAGCAGTTCTTC. Its translation is CDISESLAGAYNEQFF.